Listed here is a single T cell receptor (beta chain). What this receptor recognizes is not known. There are no base qualities to consult, and no much larger clone falls within one base. These data belong to a study of shared clonotypes between healthy human individuals (dated by TCRdb to about 2020). Background on the whole study: The cohort comprised a couple of women and a few men aged 18 to 49 years. Leukapheresis yielded between about 0.85 and 10 billion PBMCs per donor. To increase sequencing depth and limit assay-specific biases, different laboratories used diverse techniques to prepare libraries and sequence TCR repertoires. Blood TCR repertoires of 5 or 6 healthy adults were deeply sequenced to estimate repertoire size and the extent of clonotype sharing between individuals. For each donor, CD4 naive and CD4 memory were each run on three plates, CD8 naive on two plates, and CD8 memory on one plate. What the authors observed across the whole study: Even with the large sequencing depth, rarefaction of the sorted-subset datasets indicated that sequencing was incomplete. Based on pairwise subsampling, the degree of clonotype sharing among donors was expected to be affected by sequencing depth. The small number of donors limited the genetic and exposure-history diversity represented. Higher generation probabilities were observed for clonotypes shared by all four sorted-subset donors than for non-shared clonotypes. Estimated clonotype richness was generally larger for naive than for memory subsets. Sampling was limited to blood, and TCR repertoires in tissue likely differ from TCR repertoires in blood. About 5% of naive CD4, more than 3% of naive CD8, roughly 2.5% of memory CD4, and 0.4% of memory CD8 clonotypes were shared across four donors.

Using the deep immunoSEQ assay, TCR CDR3 regions were amplified from genomic DNA by multiplex PCR. Extracted genomic DNA from each cell subset was distributed evenly across all wells of several immunoSEQ 96-well plates, and each plate was treated as a replicate. For sorted subsets, each replicate PCR was loaded with approximately 200 ng genomic DNA, equivalent to some 27,000 T cell genomes. Purified libraries were measured with a Qubit 3.0 fluorometer, size-checked on a Bioanalyzer 2100, and measured again with the KAPA Library Quantification kit. Every immunoSEQ 96-well plate was sequenced on a separate single-read 150-cycle Illumina NextSeq 550 flow cell. As for the authors' bioinformatics: Because the immunoSEQ output held only junctional sequences and lacked quality scores, the filtering could not match the filtering applied to full-length reads. Sequences were annotated with PyIR, a Python wrapper for IgBLAST v1.9, using IMGT germline references to assign V/J genes and CDR3. Reads were removed for weak V/J assignments (E-value above 1e-6), missing CDR3, stop codons, out-of-frame junctions, or ambiguous translated residues. V3J clonotypes were defined as sequences sharing the same inferred V gene, J gene, and CDR3 amino acid sequence. To compute the percentage overlap between repertoires, the number of shared unique clonotypes was divided by the size of the smaller repertoire. RTK rarefaction, the Chao1 estimator, and Recon v2.1 estimates of unobserved clonotypes were used to assess repertoire richness. OLGA was used to compute generation probabilities for all TCRbeta clonotypes that the gDNA method yielded from a handful of donors. Here the immuneACCESS table is served through TCRdb, limited to in-frame sequences with V and J called. Missing clones are a known gap in these copies; in checked studies unresolved V genes cover under half, and the rest lacks a known reason. D and trimming were read from the DNA, whereas the V and J calls and clone size are those reported in that table. For this sample the table gives 1.5 million to 2.5 million clones, of which approximately 94% were detected only once. The top ten clonotypes cover roughly 1% of the sample.

CD8 naive samples were CD45RO-negative cells positively selected for CCR7, giving a CD45RA+CCR7+ population that excluded TemRA cells. Healthy HIV-negative adults with no recently reported acute infections or vaccinations were included as donors. Every donor was a Caucasian adult residing in Nashville, Tennessee, USA. After blood collection by leukapheresis, PBMCs were isolated using Ficoll-Histopaque density gradient centrifugation and then cryopreserved in the vapor phase of liquid nitrogen. Analytical flow cytometry was used to check the purity and quantity of each magnetically sorted T cell population. Each sorted fraction had its genomic DNA isolated and then quantified by UV absorbance on a Nanodrop 2000c. As encoded in the germline V gene, CDR1 is SGHTS while CDR2 is YDEGEE. Trimming removed 5 bases from V and 7 bases from J, leaving 9 bases between the germline ends. Taken from cysteine to phenylalanine, the CDR3 has 12 residues. The DNA shown is the 36-base CDR3, in frame from base 1.

The receptor chain draws on TRBV5-8 and TRBJ2-2; the D region possibly corresponds to TRBD2 (5 bases align). The source of this sequence is a man aged 18 to 29 in good health. Specimen: naive CD8+ T cells sorted from blood. The sample's cell subset or site, from its label and the paper: CD45RA+CCR7+. The nucleotides read TGTGCCAGCAGACAAGGGAGCGGGGAGCTGTTTTTT. It codes for CASRQGSGELFF.